Listed below are T cell receptor beta chains from one sample, sequenced in a study of TIL therapy for anti-PD-1-resistant metastatic lung cancer. Sequenced by immunoSEQ multiplex PCR; TCRdb stores in-frame clones only, minus some. The repertoire holds 54,000 or so clones, with 87% as singletons. Source: blood, taken at baseline. These receptors were taken from a person aged 25 to 85 with non-small cell lung cancer. Each CDR3 is given with its conserved first and last residue. Each record gives: V gene, CDR3 protein.

>TRBV12-5
CASGFGDEQFF
>TRBV30
CAWSRESSGNTIYF
>TRBV27
CASSFRLNSGVSPLHF
>TRBV6-5
CASSSGTGSSYEQYF
>TRBV27
CASSPGTGGDTQYF
>TRBV5-1
CASGASGAYEQYF
>TRBV13
CASSFQKSNYGYTF
>TRBV3-1/TRBV3-2
CASSLDLTPGEQYF
>TRBV27
CASGRETGELFF
>TRBV4-1
CASSRGTGGSTNEKLFF
>TRBV19
CASSWAVLSTDTQYF
>TRBV18
CASSPETGGNSPLHF
>TRBV9
CASSYFPDPTGELFF
>TRBV4-1
CASSQERGPWMTQYF
>TRBV5-1
CASSPEGTGGLYGELFF
>TRBV27
CASSLGRLNTEAFF
>TRBV6-4
CASSQYHRLAGTDTQYF
>TRBV6-1
CASSATEDSGRAGEQFF
>TRBV30
CAWEQGLAGGPRGSSKNIQYF
>TRBV9
CASSVAVGGPGDTQYF
>TRBV29-1
CSVGYQEQFF
>TRBV6-6
CASSSVGAGRYNEQFF
>TRBV28
CASRTTSGLYGYTF
>TRBV21-1
CASSKADTVPGQGPYEQYF
>TRBV19
CASSSGTVYEQYF
>TRBV5-5
CASSLLGYNEQFF
>TRBV30
CAWRQGRWETQYF
>TRBV6-5
CASRGFGGQETQYF
>TRBV6-6
CASSSRSGSEQYF
>TRBV3-1/TRBV3-2
CASSDSGVDYEQYF
>TRBV30
CAWSVWLTEAFF
>TRBV19
CASTTEDHSSTDTQYF
>TRBV5-8
CASSLGGYSTGELFF
>TRBV7-9
CASSLTVDTEAFF
>TRBV29-1
CSVDGGVAKNIQYF
>TRBV30
CAWGFNQPQHF
>TRBV6-4
CASSDRAGGDTQYF
>TRBV19
CASKPETAVMEQFF
>TRBV5-6
CASSLSEGSAGYTF
>TRBV9
CASSVESNYGYTF
>TRBV3-1/TRBV3-2
CASSQGGGGEQYF
>TRBV28
CASSLAQGFSTEAFF
>TRBV3-1/TRBV3-2
CASSHLAGGPSDTQYF
>TRBV5-1
CASRGVGANTGELFF
>TRBV27
CASSSAGADEQYF
>TRBV27
CASSLQGSYEQYF